The clone carrying this TCR beta chain was seen repeatedly, ten times or more. TCRdb ran MiXCR on the 5' RACE reads and lists one entry per CDR3 protein. This table has roughly 100,000 distinct CDR3 sequences, roughly 8% appearing once. This specimen belongs to a study of CD8 T cells in ankylosing spondylitis. Sequencing was carried out using blood, either unsorted or a sorted T cell fraction (not recorded which). The receptor comes from a male donor with ankylosing spondylitis or in good health (not recorded which).

This CDR3 is CASSFQLADTDTQYF. In DNA form, the CDR3 reads TGTGCCAGCAGCTTCCAACTAGCGGACACAGATACGCAGTATTTT. The chain employs TRBV7-9 and TRBJ2-3; 8 bases match TRBD2. Germline V lookup: CDR1 SEHNR, CDR2 FQNEAQ (reference sequence). The J segment lost 2 bases and the V segment lost 3 bases, leaving 4 bases of the junction unmatched. The length of the CDR3 is 15 residues.